These 22 T cell receptor beta chains were sequenced from one sample in a study of CD8 T cells in ankylosing spondylitis. Broader study findings: Roughly eight highly homologous variants made up a TCR beta motif that seemed to typify ankylosing spondylitis blood.

One entry per CDR3 protein, called by TCRdb with MiXCR from the 5' RACE reads. The sample has fewer than 550,000 distinct CDR3 sequences, 5.3% seen once. These TCRs are of unknown antigen specificity. Sequenced sample: blood, either unsorted or a sorted T cell fraction (not recorded which). The receptor set was obtained from a male donor with ankylosing spondylitis.

The table lists this clonotype with many counts. The chain is built from TRBV20-1 and TRBJ2-5; tentative D call: TRBD2 (6 bases). The CDR3 consists of 14 residues. Trimming removed 1 base at V and 4 bases at J, with 13 bases between. Per germline, CDR1 DFQATT and CDR2 SNEGSKA (reference sequence). CDR3 protein: CSARGAGLRETQYF. The CDR3 region has the DNA TGCAGTGCTAGAGGGGCGGGACTCAGAGAGACCCAGTACTTC.

A note on this clonotype: A read error may explain this, as a much larger clone is one base away. This chain connects TRBV20-1 to TRBJ2-7; possibly TRBD1 for D (5 bases). The length of the CDR3 is 14 residues. Germline V lookup: CDR1 DFQATT, CDR2 SNEGSKA (reference sequence). V dropped 0 bases and J dropped 4 bases, with 13 bases sitting between them. For the CDR3, the DNA is TGCAGTGCTAGAGAGTCAAGGGGCGAGTACGAGCAGTACTTC. Its protein is CSARESRGEYEQYF.

This clonotype was picked up many times. The chain is built from TRBV7-2 and TRBJ2-1; 11 nucleotides line up with TRBD2. The CDR3 runs to 15 residues. V lost 5 bases, J lost 3 bases, and 3 bases stayed unmatched. Germline V lookup: CDR1 SGHTA, CDR2 FQGNSA. CDR3 bases: TGTGCCAGCAGCATGGGACTAGCGGACTACAATGAGCAGTTCTTC. Protein sequence: CASSMGLADYNEQFF.

This clonotype was counted ten times or more. This chain connects TRBV4-3 to TRBJ1-1, with TRBD1 as a possible D gene (6 bases). V lost 3 bases, J lost 5 bases, and 28 bases lay in between. Germline CDR1 and CDR2: LGHNA and YSLEER. This CDR3 has 19 residues. The CDR3 DNA sequence: TGCGCCAGCAGCCACGCATACGCCCCGGGGCAGGGGATTGGTACTGAAGCTTTCTTT. Amino acids: CASSHAYAPGQGIGTEAFF.

This clonotype was seen only a few times. The V gene is TRBV7-8, the J gene TRBJ2-2; D not certain. Germline V CDR1 and CDR2: SGHVS, FQNEAQ. The length of the CDR3 is 13 residues. Trimming removed 6 bases from V and 7 bases from J, with 12 bases in between. The DNA of the CDR3 is TGTGCCAGCAGTCGCCGCGAGGTCGGGGAGCTGTTTTTT. It is translated as CASSRREVGELFF.

This chain links TRBV2 with TRBJ2-1; D uncertain. V was pared by 7 bases and J by 2 bases, with 9 bases between. CDR3 length: 13 residues. The germline V gene has CDR1 SNHLY and CDR2 FYNNEI. As DNA, the CDR3 is TGTGCCAGCACCCTGATAACCTACAATGAGCAGTTCTTC. Amino acids: CASTLITYNEQFF.

The table lists this clonotype with many counts. The gene calls are TRBV4-2 and TRBJ1-3; D ambiguous. The V end was cut by 0 bases, the J end by 5 bases, with 14 bases between. Germline V lookup: CDR1 LGHNA, CDR2 YNFKEQ. This CDR3 is built from 16 residues. CDR3 nucleotides: TGTGCCAGCAGCCAAGATAATCGGCTTCACCGAAACACCATATATTTT. Its protein product is CASSQDNRLHRNTIYF.

This clonotype was observed many times. The V and J genes are TRBV10-3 and TRBJ2-7; D uncertain. Germline V gene data show CDR1 as ENHRY and CDR2 as SYGVKD. Between the trimmed V and J ends, which lost 2 bases and 4 bases, there was a span of 18 bases. The CDR3 is 16 residues long. CDR3 residues: CAISEPPFTQLYEQYF. CDR3 nucleotide sequence: TGTGCCATCAGTGAGCCTCCCTTTACACAGCTTTACGAGCAGTACTTC.

This clonotype has a count of ten or more. The chain recombines TRBV7-2 with TRBJ2-3; 9 nucleotides match TRBD2. From germline, CDR1 is SGHTA and CDR2 FQGNSA. The length of the CDR3 is 16 residues. J lost 1 base, V lost 5 bases, and 7 bases had no gene match. The CDR3 DNA reads as TGTGCCAGCAGCAGGAAAGGCGGGAGGGGCACAGATACGCAGTATTTT. It encodes CASSRKGGRGTDTQYF.

The table lists this clonotype with many counts. The genes are TRBV28 and TRBJ2-3; TRBD1 matches 9 bases. Trimming removed 4 bases from V and 1 base from J; junction bases left unmatched: 6. The germline V gene has CDR1 MDHEN and CDR2 SYDVKM. The CDR3 is made up of 16 amino acids. CDR3 sequence: CASSSPRTGGTDTQYF. CDR3 DNA sequence: TGTGCCAGCAGTTCCCCCCGGACAGGGGGCACAGATACGCAGTATTTT.

Many counts were recorded for this clonotype. The chain is built from TRBV5-1 and TRBJ2-1, with a tentative D call TRBD2 (6 bases). The CDR3 length is 16 residues. Trimming pared 0 bases from V and 4 bases from J, leaving 14 bases between. Germline assignment: CDR1 SGHRS and CDR2 YFSETQ. The CDR3 region has the DNA TGCGCCAGCAGCTTGGGTCCCAGCGGGCAGTACAATGAGCAGTTCTTC. Translated: CASSLGPSGQYNEQFF.

This clonotype came up many times. This chain links TRBV6-2 or TRBV6-3 with TRBJ2-7; D is possibly TRBD2 (5 bases). Trimming removed 10 bases from V and 2 bases from J, with 9 bases in between. Germline V lookup: CDR1 MNHEY, CDR2 SVGEGT. This CDR3 has 11 amino acids. CDR3 region: CATGRAYEQYF. Written as DNA, the CDR3 is TGTGCCACCGGGCGGGCCTACGAGCAGTACTTC.

Many counts were recorded for this clonotype. The V gene is TRBV4-3, the J gene TRBJ1-2; 11 positions agree with TRBD1. Germline trimming cut 0 bases from V and 4 bases from J; bases unmatched to any gene: 1. The CDR3 covers 15 residues. Germline lookup yields CDR1 LGHNA and CDR2 YSLEER. CDR3 region: CASSQDGTGGYGYTF. The CDR3 DNA reads TGCGCCAGCAGCCAAGATGGGACAGGGGGCTATGGCTACACCTTC.

The rearrangement links TRBV7-2 to TRBJ2-1; D perhaps matches TRBD2 (5 bases). Trimming pared 4 bases from V and 8 bases from J, leaving 21 bases between. The germline V gene has CDR1 SGHTA and CDR2 FQGNSA. This CDR3 has 16 amino acids. The CDR3 loop reads CASSSLGVGIRDEQFF. The CDR3 DNA reads as TGTGCCAGCAGCTCCCTCGGGGTAGGAATTCGGGATGAGCAGTTCTTC.

The chain carries TRBV5-1 and TRBJ1-1; D is perhaps TRBD1 (6 bases). Germline lookup yields CDR1 SGHRS and CDR2 YFSETQ. The CDR3 runs 15 residues. V was clipped by 4 bases and J by 0 bases, with 13 bases between them. The CDR3 region is CASSPPDRMNTEAFF. The CDR3 DNA follows: TGCGCCAGCAGCCCGCCGGACAGAATGAACACTGAAGCTTTCTTT. Full variable domain (remainder filled in from reference TRBV5-1 and TRBJ1-1): KAGVTQTPRYLIKTRGQQVTLSCSPISGHRSVSWYQQTPGQGLQFLFEYFSETQRNKGNFPGRFSGRQFSNSRSEMNVSTLELGDSALYLCASSPPDRMNTEAFFGQGTRLTVV.

This clonotype was recorded at least ten times. The CDR3 DNA follows: TGTGCCATCAGTGCAAGGCAGGTCCCCTACGAGCAGTACTTC. Translated, it gives CAISARQVPYEQYF. This chain connects TRBV10-3 to TRBJ2-7, with unresolved D. The CDR3 is made up of 14 amino acids. The V gene's germline CDR1 is ENHRY and CDR2 SYGVKD. V was trimmed by 4 bases and J by 2 bases, leaving 12 bases between them.

In this sample, this clonotype turned up many times. The chain employs TRBV4-3 and TRBJ2-1, with a tentative D call TRBD2 (6 bases). Germline values: CDR1 LGHNA, CDR2 YSLEER. The CDR3 is 16 residues long. Trimming left V 5 bases short and J 2 bases short, with 16 bases between. The CDR3 bases are TGCGCCAGCAGCTTGGAGGGTCCCCCAACCTACAATGAGCAGTTCTTC. It is translated as CASSLEGPPTYNEQFF.

This clonotype occurred many times. The chain links TRBV5-4 to TRBJ1-2; no definite D call. V was shortened by 0 bases and J by 3 bases, with 6 bases between the two germline ends. CDR3 length equals 13 residues. The V gene's germline CDR1 is SGHNT and CDR2 YYREEE (reference sequence). In nucleotides, the CDR3 is TGTGCCAGCAGCTTGGTAACGGACTATGGCTACACCTTC. Translating it yields CASSLVTDYGYTF.

The gene calls are TRBV4-3 and TRBJ2-1, with D perhaps TRBD2 (6 bases). Germline lookup yields CDR1 LGHNA and CDR2 YSLEER. V lost 4 bases and J 10 bases, leaving 17 bases between the germline ends. The CDR3 sequence is 14 residues long. The CDR3 spells CASSPEIRGGEQFF. CDR3 DNA: TGCGCCAGCAGCCCAGAAATTAGGGGAGGCGAGCAGTTCTTC.

This clonotype was picked up many times. This chain uses TRBV5-1 with TRBJ2-3, with D perhaps matching TRBD1 (5 bases). CDR3 length: 14 amino acids. V was clipped by 0 bases and J by 5 bases, with 10 bases between them. Looked up from germline, CDR1 is SGHRS and CDR2 is YFSETQ. CDR3 sequence: CASSLGPQGDTQYF. The CDR3 DNA follows: TGCGCCAGCAGCTTGGGACCGCAGGGAGATACGCAGTATTTT.

Ten or more counts support this clonotype. V is TRBV5-1 and J is TRBJ2-7; TRBD2 aligns across 8 bases. Germline V gene sequence: CDR1 SGHRS, CDR2 YFSETQ. The CDR3 is 14 residues long. Unmatched junction bases numbered 5, after V lost 4 bases and J lost 2 bases. CDR3 loop: CASSVSGDTYEQYF. Here the CDR3 DNA reads TGCGCCAGCAGCGTTAGCGGGGATACCTACGAGCAGTACTTC.

This clonotype was counted ten times or more. This chain joins TRBV20-1 and TRBJ2-5; no reliable D call. Germline CDR1 reads DFQATT; CDR2 reads SNEGSKA (reference sequence). V was cut by 2 bases and J by 1 base, with 11 bases left in between. The CDR3 is 14 residues long. Here the CDR3 reads CSARYYYTQETQYF. The CDR3 DNA reads as TGCAGTGCTAGATACTACTACACCCAAGAGACCCAGTACTTC.